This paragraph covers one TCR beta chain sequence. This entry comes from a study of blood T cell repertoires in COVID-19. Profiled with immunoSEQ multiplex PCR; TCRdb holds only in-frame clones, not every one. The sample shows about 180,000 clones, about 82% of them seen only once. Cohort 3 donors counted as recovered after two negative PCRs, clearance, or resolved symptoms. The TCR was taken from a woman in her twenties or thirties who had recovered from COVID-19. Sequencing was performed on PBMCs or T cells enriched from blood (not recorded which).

CDR3 in amino acids: CASSEIRDSLTQHF. The CDR3 DNA reads TGTGCCAGCAGTGAAATCCGGGACTCTCTGACCCAGCATTTT. J is TRBJ1-5 and V is TRBV2; D perhaps matches TRBD1 (5 bases). Germline values: CDR1 SNHLY, CDR2 FYNNEI. Trimming stripped 2 bases from V and 11 bases from J, with 16 bases between. The CDR3 runs to 14 residues.